These 15 T cell receptor beta chains were sequenced from one sample in a study of monozygotic twins with cystic fibrosis. Generated by immunoSEQ multiplex PCR, the TCRdb table keeps only in-frame clones and is missing some. Of more than 9,000 clones in the sample, approximately 99.4% were seen once. The sample taken for sequencing was blood. The source is a man aged 18 to 29 with cystic fibrosis.

J is TRBJ2-3 and V is TRBV28; D is unresolved. CDR3 length: 14 amino acids. V was clipped by 7 bases and J by 0 bases, with 11 bases between them. Germline lookup yields CDR1 MDHEN and CDR2 SYDVKM. The CDR3 DNA is TGTGCCAGCATCGGCCGGATTAGCACAGATACGCAGTATTTT. Amino acids: CASIGRISTDTQYF. Combining the CDR3 with reference TRBV28 and TRBJ2-3 gives the whole variable domain DVKVTQSSRYLVKRTGEKVFLECVQDMDHENMFWYRQDPGLGLRLIYFSYDVKMKEKGDIPEGYSVSREKKERFSLILESASTNQTSMYLCASIGRISTDTQYFGPGTRLTVL.

This chain connects TRBV7-9 to TRBJ1-4; the D gene is possibly TRBD1 (5 bases). CDR1 SEHNR and CDR2 FQNEAQ come from the germline V gene (reference sequence). Trimming stripped 5 bases from V and 8 bases from J, with 21 bases between. There are 16 residues in the CDR3. CDR3 sequence: CASSTERGSHREKLFF. The CDR3 nucleotides read TGTGCCAGCAGCACCGAGAGGGGTTCCCATAGGGAAAAACTGTTTTTT.

V and J are TRBV5-1 and TRBJ2-3, with D perhaps TRBD1 (5 bases). CDR1 and CDR2 from the germline V gene are SGHRS and YFSETQ. The CDR3 is 16 residues long. Trimming pared 3 bases from V and 1 base from J, leaving 15 bases between. CDR3 sequence (DNA): TGCGCCAGCAGCTCAGTCCAGGGATCCGGCACAGATACGCAGTATTTT. It codes for CASSSVQGSGTDTQYF. Full variable domain (missing parts from reference TRBV5-1 and TRBJ2-3): KAGVTQTPRYLIKTRGQQVTLSCSPISGHRSVSWYQQTPGQGLQFLFEYFSETQRNKGNFPGRFSGRQFSNSRSEMNVSTLELGDSALYLCASSSVQGSGTDTQYFGPGTRLTVL.

The V call is TRBV6-1, the J call TRBJ2-5; no clear D. The germline V gene has CDR1 MNHNS and CDR2 SASEGT. V was shortened by 7 bases and J by 11 bases, with 14 bases between the two germline ends. CDR3 length equals 11 residues. For the CDR3, the DNA is TGTGCCAGCACGGAGCTCCTCCAGCAGTACTTC. Protein: CASTELLQQYF.

Written as DNA, the CDR3 is TGTGCCAGCAGTGAAGGGCAGGGAGCCTACGAGCAGTACTTC. Translation: CASSEGQGAYEQYF. The chain uses TRBV2 and TRBJ2-7, with D perhaps assigned TRBD1 or TRBD2 (5 bases each). V was shortened by 1 base and J by 2 bases, with 9 bases between the two germline ends. Germline CDR1 reads SNHLY; CDR2 reads FYNNEI. The CDR3 has 14 residues.

The chain joins TRBV27 to TRBJ2-7; 7 bases agree with TRBD1. In germline, CDR1 is MNHEY, CDR2 SMNVEV (reference sequence). Germline trimming cut 3 bases from V and 2 bases from J; bases unmatched to any gene: 1. This CDR3 has 13 amino acids. The DNA for the CDR3 is TGTGCCAGCAGTTTTGGGACAGCCTACGAGCAGTACTTC. Its translation is CASSFGTAYEQYF.

This sequence joins TRBV6-1 and TRBJ1-5, with D perhaps TRBD1 (5 bases). Trimming pared 7 bases from V and 3 bases from J, leaving 7 bases between. The CDR3 runs to 12 residues. CDR1 MNHNS and CDR2 SASEGT come from the germline V gene. The CDR3 reads CASKGDNQPQHF. The CDR3 DNA reads TGTGCCAGCAAAGGGGACAATCAGCCCCAGCATTTT.

The V call is TRBV5-1, the J call TRBJ2-3, with 10 bases aligning to TRBD1. Germline loops: CDR1 SGHRS, CDR2 YFSETQ. Trimming took 4 bases from V and 6 from J; bases not matched to a gene: 11. CDR3 length equals 16 residues. CDR3 coding DNA: TGCGCCAGCAGCACTATGGGACAGGGGTTAGGGGATACGCAGTATTTT. Its translation is CASSTMGQGLGDTQYF.

The CDR3 region is CSVGTSPGGGETQYF. Here the CDR3 DNA reads TGCAGCGTCGGAACGTCGCCAGGGGGGGGTGAGACCCAGTACTTC. The V call is TRBV29-1, the J call TRBJ2-5; D may correspond to TRBD1 or TRBD2 (7 bases each). Germline V gene lookup returns CDR1 SQVTM and CDR2 ANQGSEA. The ends were cut back, 6 bases at V and 5 bases at J, with 22 bases in the middle. The CDR3 runs to 15 residues.

V and J are TRBV19 and TRBJ1-5; perhaps TRBD1 as D (5 bases). Trimming took off 4 bases at V and 3 bases at J, with 13 bases between the two ends. This CDR3 spans 15 amino acids. Germline V gene lookup returns CDR1 LNHDA and CDR2 SQIVND (reference sequence). CDR3 amino acids: CASSTRIGANQPQHF. CDR3 DNA: TGTGCCAGTAGTACACGGATAGGGGCCAATCAGCCCCAGCATTTT.

This clone was observed a single time. The rearrangement uses TRBV7-9 and TRBJ2-3; the D gene is possibly TRBD1 (5 bases). The V gene lost 0 bases and the J gene lost 0 bases, with 13 bases spanning the gap. The CDR3 is made up of 17 amino acids. Germline V gene lookup returns CDR1 SEHNR and CDR2 FQNEAQ (reference sequence). CDR3 in DNA: TGTGCCAGCAGCTTAGCCCTTGGGGCGCCGAGCACAGATACGCAGTATTTT. Protein: CASSLALGAPSTDTQYF.

The V gene is TRBV14, the J gene TRBJ1-2; 7 bases are a match to TRBD1. V shed 4 bases and J 3 bases; nucleotides not matched to a gene: 11. The CDR3 contains 16 residues. Germline V lookup: CDR1 SGHDN, CDR2 FVKESK. DNA of the CDR3: TGTGCCAGCAGCCGAGGGACAGACCCTCCTCACTATGGCTACACCTTC. This gives the protein CASSRGTDPPHYGYTF. The variable domain in full, with the rest retrieved from reference TRBV14 and TRBJ1-2, is EAGVTQFPSHSVIEKGQTVTLRCDPISGHDNLYWYRRVMGKEIKFLLHFVKESKQDESGMPNNRFLAERTGGTYSTLKVQPAELEDSGVYFCASSRGTDPPHYGYTFGSGTRLTVV.

The rearrangement links TRBV5-8 to TRBJ2-4; no clear D gene. There are 14 residues in the CDR3. In germline, CDR1 is SGHTS, CDR2 YDEGEE. V lost 4 bases to trimming and J lost 0 bases, with 8 bases between them. The CDR3 DNA is TGTGCCAGCAGCAGCAGAAGAGCCAAAAACATTCAGTACTTC. Residues: CASSSRRAKNIQYF.

The chain joins TRBV28 to TRBJ2-1; no clear D gene. The CDR3 totals 15 residues. The germline V gene encodes CDR1 MDHEN and CDR2 SYDVKM. V was pared by 6 bases and J by 0 bases, with 12 bases between. CDR3 bases: TGTGCCAGCAGAATTGACCCGAGCTCCTACAATGAGCAGTTCTTC. Protein sequence: CASRIDPSSYNEQFF.

The chain employs TRBV5-6 and TRBJ2-7; possibly TRBD2 for D (6 bases). Per germline, CDR1 SGHDT and CDR2 YYEEEE. Trimming took off 3 bases at V and 1 base at J, with 11 bases between the two ends. The CDR3 totals 14 residues. CDR3 protein: CASSYGTVSYEQYF. The CDR3 DNA follows: TGTGCCAGCAGCTACGGGACTGTGTCCTACGAGCAGTACTTC.